What follows describes a single T cell receptor (beta chain). The memory fraction was CD4+CD45RO+CD25- cells. Full-length variable regions came from constant-region reverse primers plus semi-nested Nested Universal Primer A PCR. TCRdb re-called the 5' RACE reads through MiXCR, storing one row per CDR3 protein. The repertoire holds roughly 69,000 distinct CDR3 sequences, with around a fifth as singletons. Germline V CDR1 and CDR2: SGHRS, YFSETQ. The CDR3 sequence is 14 residues long. V was shortened by 0 bases and J by 3 bases, with 9 bases between the two germline ends. This chain joins TRBV5-1 and TRBJ1-1; D gene uncertain. The TCR originated in a female donor with breast cancer. The sample consisted of memory CD4+ T cells sorted from a lymph node. Subset described: memory CD4+ T cells, CD4+CD45RO+CD25-. The CDR3 loop reads CASSLDGPHTEAFF. In DNA form, the CDR3 reads TGCGCCAGCAGCTTGGACGGTCCTCACACTGAAGCTTTCTTT.